These 24 T cell receptor beta chains were all obtained from the same sample, sequenced in a study of low-dose radiotherapy and immunotherapy resistance in tumors. First-strand cDNA relied on TRAV- and TRBV-specific primers spanning alpha and beta chains. With a V-primer adapter and a constant-region primer, TCRs were amplified for roughly 21 PCR cycles. TCRdb passed the reads through MiXCR, listing each CDR3 protein once. The profile shows tens of thousands of distinct CDR3 sequences, more than 20% of them singletons. Specified time point: after trial treatment. Treatment defined: LDRT plus nivolumab, ipilimumab, low-dose cyclophosphamide and aspirin (RACIN trial). The sequencing here drew on PBMCs, taken after low-dose radiotherapy plus immunotherapy. The receptors originated from a female donor with ovarian cancer.

This clonotype has at least ten counts. The chain uses TRBV7-3 and TRBJ1-1; D not certain. Germline CDR1 SGHTA, CDR2 FQGTGA. V lost 0 bases to trimming and J lost 5 bases, with 10 bases between them. There are 14 residues in the CDR3. The CDR3, as DNA: TGTGCCAGCAGCTTAACATCTTCGGTAACTGAAGCTTTCTTT. It is translated as CASSLTSSVTEAFF.

This clonotype has at least ten counts. The chain employs TRBV11-2 and TRBJ2-1; TRBD1 aligns across 8 bases. Losses at the gene ends were 6 bases for V and 9 bases for J; bases not matched to a gene: 7. The CDR3 spans 13 residues. The V gene's germline CDR1 is SGHAT and CDR2 FQNNGV. CDR3 sequence: CASREQGVVEQFF. The CDR3 DNA reads TGTGCCAGCAGGGAACAGGGGGTGGTTGAGCAGTTCTTC.

This clonotype has at least ten counts. The chain recombines TRBV6-2 or TRBV6-3 with TRBJ1-1; D is unclear. V lost 5 bases, J lost 4 bases, and 14 bases lay in between. Germline CDR1 is MNHEY and CDR2 is SVGEGT. The CDR3 is 14 amino acids. CDR3 sequence reads: CASSDGVEITEAFF. The CDR3 bases are TGTGCCAGCAGTGACGGAGTGGAGATCACTGAAGCTTTCTTT.

This clonotype was observed many times. The chain links TRBV5-1 to TRBJ2-1, with unresolved D. The V end was cut by 6 bases, the J end by 6 bases, with 7 bases between. The germline V gene has CDR1 SGHRS and CDR2 YFSETQ. This CDR3 region has 11 residues. The CDR3 sequence is CASKPSNEQFF. In DNA form, the CDR3 reads TGCGCCAGCAAGCCCAGCAATGAGCAGTTCTTC.

The chain recombines TRBV28 with TRBJ2-7; the D is unclear. The V gene's germline CDR1 is MDHEN and CDR2 SYDVKM. The V end lost 5 bases, the J end lost 12 bases, and 23 bases lay between the germline ends. The CDR3 length is 14 residues. The CDR3 region is CASSPEYRGQAMYF. The CDR3 nucleotides read TGTGCCAGCAGTCCCGAATATCGTGGGCAGGCGATGTACTTC.

This clonotype was seen many times. This rearrangement joins TRBV2 to TRBJ2-3; 9 nucleotides align to TRBD2. V shed 3 bases, J shed 2 bases, and the junction held 12 bases outside the gene matches. The CDR3 is made up of 18 amino acids. The V gene's germline CDR1 is SNHLY and CDR2 FYNNEI. Written as DNA, the CDR3 is TGTGCCAGCAGTGAGGATGAAATAGCGGGGGCCCTCACAGATACGCAGTATTTT. This gives the protein CASSEDEIAGALTDTQYF. Looking up the rest from reference TRBV2 and TRBJ2-3 gives the full variable domain: EPEVTQTPSHQVTQMGQEVILRCVPISNHLYFYWYRQILGQKVEFLVSFYNNEISEKSEIFDDQFSVERPDGSNFTLKIRSTKLEDSAMYFCASSEDEIAGALTDTQYFGPGTRLTVL.

Comment on this clonotype: A far larger clone is one nucleotide away, so this likely arose from a read error. The chain carries TRBV28 and TRBJ2-3; D remains ambiguous. The CDR3 is 12 residues long. V lost 3 bases, J lost 2 bases, and 3 bases lay in between. In germline, CDR1 is MDHEN, CDR2 SYDVKM. CDR3 coding DNA: TGTGCCAGCAGTTTGGCCACAGATACGCAGTATTTT. As protein: CASSLATDTQYF.

This clonotype was counted between two and nine times. This sequence joins TRBV5-1 and TRBJ2-5; D may match TRBD1 or TRBD2 (6 bases each). Trimming took 0 bases from V and 2 from J, leaving 11 bases between them. CDR1 is SGHRS, CDR2 YFSETQ, per germline. CDR3 length: 15 residues. For the CDR3, the DNA is TGCGCCAGCAGCTTGGTTGGGGGGCGGCAAGAGACCCAGTACTTC. Its translation is CASSLVGGRQETQYF.

This clonotype occurred many times. The gene calls are TRBV29-1 and TRBJ2-5; TRBD2 is a possible D gene (6 bases). CDR3 length equals 12 residues. CDR1 SQVTM and CDR2 ANQGSEA come from the germline V gene. V shed 6 bases and J shed 2 bases, with 10 bases lying between them. In DNA form, the CDR3 reads TGCAGCGTGACGGGACTTCAAGAGACCCAGTACTTC. Translated: CSVTGLQETQYF.

At least ten counts were recorded for this clonotype. The chain uses TRBV12-3 or TRBV12-4 and TRBJ1-2; D uncertain. This CDR3 spans 13 amino acids. Trimming removed 7 bases from V and 6 bases from J, with 15 bases in between. The CDR3 loop reads CASTLAGRHGYTF. The CDR3, as DNA: TGTGCCAGCACCCTGGCGGGTAGGCATGGCTACACCTTC.

In regard to this clonotype: This probably arose from a read error, given a far larger clone one base away. The CDR3 nucleotides read TGTGCCAGCAGCTTGTGGGGCTACAATGAGCAGTACTTC. Its translation: CASSLWGYNEQYF. V is TRBV5-4 and J is TRBJ2-7, with D maybe TRBD1 (5 bases). The CDR3 sequence is 13 residues long. CDR1 and CDR2 (germline): SGHNT, YYREEE (reference sequence). V was pared by 1 base and J by 7 bases, with 12 bases between.

This clonotype was seen many times. The genes are TRBV29-1 and TRBJ2-1, with D possibly TRBD2 on 6 matching bases. V dropped 7 bases and J dropped 6 bases, with 28 bases sitting between them. Germline-derived CDR1 and CDR2 are SQVTM and ANQGSEA. The CDR3 sequence is 17 residues long. Here the CDR3 reads CSARVGGQRAKTNEQFF. The CDR3 coding sequence is TGCAGCGCCAGGGTGGGGGGTCAGCGGGCAAAGACCAATGAGCAGTTCTTC.

The table lists this clonotype with many counts. This chain joins TRBV9 and TRBJ1-1; D remains unclear. Trimming shortened V by 0 bases and J by 4 bases, and 10 bases separated the two germline ends. Per germline, CDR1 SGDLS and CDR2 YYNGEE. The CDR3 runs to 14 residues. Written as DNA, the CDR3 is TGTGCCAGCAGCGTAGCGGCCTTTTCCACTGAAGCTTTCTTT. As protein: CASSVAAFSTEAFF.

In its sample, this clonotype was seen many times. The chain has TRBV30 and TRBJ2-4; D is undetermined. Germline CDR1 is GTSNPN and CDR2 is SVGIG (reference sequence). Trimming cost V 5 bases and J 4 bases, with 12 bases left between them. The CDR3 loop spans 13 amino acids. The CDR3 DNA is TGTGCCTGGGCGCGGACGGATAAAAACATTCAGTACTTC. Protein product: CAWARTDKNIQYF.

This clonotype appeared many times. The V call is TRBV5-1, the J call TRBJ2-2, with no clear D. This CDR3 is 17 amino acids long. Trimming took 0 bases from V and 6 from J, leaving 18 bases between them. Germline V lookup: CDR1 SGHRS, CDR2 YFSETQ. CDR3 protein: CASSLVGLTFLAGELFF. The CDR3 bases are TGCGCCAGCAGCTTGGTGGGTTTGACATTCCTCGCCGGGGAGCTGTTTTTT. Variable domain in full (rest from reference TRBV5-1 and TRBJ2-2): KAGVTQTPRYLIKTRGQQVTLSCSPISGHRSVSWYQQTPGQGLQFLFEYFSETQRNKGNFPGRFSGRQFSNSRSEMNVSTLELGDSALYLCASSLVGLTFLAGELFFGEGSRLTVL.

This clonotype was seen many times. The chain uses TRBV19 and TRBJ1-6; D not certain. Germline-derived CDR1 and CDR2 are LNHDA and SQIVND (reference sequence). Trimming removed 3 bases from V and 9 bases from J, with 6 bases in between. This CDR3 spans 12 amino acids. This CDR3 is CASSIIGSPLHF. The CDR3 nucleotides read TGTGCCAGTAGTATCATCGGTTCACCCCTCCACTTT. The full variable domain, completed using reference TRBV19 and TRBJ1-6, is DGGITQSPKYLFRKEGQNVTLSCEQNLNHDAMYWYRQDPGQGLRLIYYSQIVNDFQKGDIAEGYSVSREKKESFPLTVTSAQKNPTAFYLCASSIIGSPLHFGNGTRLTVT.

This clonotype was counted between two and nine times. A far more abundant clone sits one base away, making this likely a read error. This chain joins TRBV6-2 or TRBV6-3 and TRBJ2-1, with D possibly being TRBD1 (5 bases). The CDR3 extends over 13 amino acids. Germline values: CDR1 MNHEY, CDR2 SVGEGT. The ends were cut back, 6 bases at V and 10 bases at J, with 16 bases in the middle. CDR3 sequence (DNA): TGTGCCAGCAGCATGGACACTCACTACGAGCAGTTCTTC. Residues: CASSMDTHYEQFF.

There are many counts of this clonotype. V and J are TRBV2 and TRBJ2-2, with D tentatively TRBD2 (6 bases). Germline-derived CDR1 and CDR2 are SNHLY and FYNNEI. The CDR3 covers 15 residues. Trimming pared 5 bases from V and 3 bases from J, leaving 13 bases between. The chain's CDR3 is CASSRGNEDTGELFF. Here the CDR3 DNA reads TGTGCCAGCAGTCGGGGGAATGAGGACACCGGGGAGCTGTTTTTT.

The table lists this clonotype with a few counts. This likely traces to a read error, being one base from a far larger clone. The chain joins TRBV5-1 to TRBJ2-7, with 8 positions matching TRBD1. V was clipped by 2 bases and J by 7 bases; unmatched bases: 8. The CDR3 extends over 14 amino acids. The germline CDR1 and CDR2 sequences are SGHRS and YFSETQ. In DNA form, the CDR3 reads TGCGCCAGCAGCTTCCAGGGGGCAGGGAATGAGCAGTACTTC. This sequence encodes CASSFQGAGNEQYF. The full variable domain, rest sourced from reference TRBV5-1 and TRBJ2-7, is KAGVTQTPRYLIKTRGQQVTLSCSPISGHRSVSWYQQTPGQGLQFLFEYFSETQRNKGNFPGRFSGRQFSNSRSEMNVSTLELGDSALYLCASSFQGAGNEQYFGPGTRLTVT.

This clonotype occurred many times. The V gene is TRBV5-5, the J gene TRBJ2-3, with 13 bases fitting TRBD2. CDR1 is SGHKS and CDR2 is YYEKEE in the germline V gene (reference sequence). The CDR3 runs 15 residues. V trimming: 3 bases; J trimming: 6 bases; junction bases outside the gene matches: 4. CDR3 DNA: TGTGCCAGCAGCTGGTCGGGACTAGCGGGGGATACGCAGTATTTT. As protein: CASSWSGLAGDTQYF.

This clonotype was recorded at least ten times. The chain joins TRBV15 to TRBJ2-3, with 11 bases matching TRBD2. Germline-derived CDR1 and CDR2 are LNHNV and YYDKDF (reference sequence). CDR3 length: 16 amino acids. The V segment lost 4 bases and the J segment 5 bases; nucleotides outside the gene matches: 8. This chain's CDR3 is CATSTVAGGHGDTQYF. CDR3 in DNA: TGTGCCACCAGCACCGTAGCGGGGGGGCACGGAGATACGCAGTATTTT.

This clonotype was detected ten times or more. J is TRBJ2-1 and V is TRBV7-3, with TRBD1 matching over 8 bases. Trimming cost V 5 bases and J 7 bases; bases outside gene matches: 7. This CDR3 region has 14 residues. Germline values: CDR1 SGHTA, CDR2 FQGTGA. The CDR3 reads CASSGWTGSNEQFF. CDR3 nucleotide sequence: TGTGCCAGCAGCGGATGGACAGGGTCGAATGAGCAGTTCTTC.

In regard to this clonotype: An end of the junction does not agree with germline; a read error may underlie this. This chain connects TRBV5-4 to TRBJ2-1; TRBD2 is a possible D gene (6 bases). The CDR3 spans 15 residues. Looked up from germline, CDR1 is SGHNT and CDR2 is YYREEE (reference sequence). The CDR3 here is CASSLARIAEYNEQF. CDR3 DNA: TGTGCCAGCAGCTTGGCCCGGATAGCGGAGTACAATGAGCAGTTC.

This clonotype was detected many times. V gene TRBV19 combines with J gene TRBJ2-1, with D possibly matching TRBD1 (6 bases). Germline assignment: CDR1 LNHDA and CDR2 SQIVND (reference sequence). The CDR3 runs 15 residues. V was trimmed by 5 bases and J by 4 bases, leaving 15 bases between them. The CDR3 DNA reads as TGTGCCAGTAGTTCCCCGGAGCAGGGGTACAATGAGCAGTTCTTC. Protein sequence: CASSSPEQGYNEQFF.